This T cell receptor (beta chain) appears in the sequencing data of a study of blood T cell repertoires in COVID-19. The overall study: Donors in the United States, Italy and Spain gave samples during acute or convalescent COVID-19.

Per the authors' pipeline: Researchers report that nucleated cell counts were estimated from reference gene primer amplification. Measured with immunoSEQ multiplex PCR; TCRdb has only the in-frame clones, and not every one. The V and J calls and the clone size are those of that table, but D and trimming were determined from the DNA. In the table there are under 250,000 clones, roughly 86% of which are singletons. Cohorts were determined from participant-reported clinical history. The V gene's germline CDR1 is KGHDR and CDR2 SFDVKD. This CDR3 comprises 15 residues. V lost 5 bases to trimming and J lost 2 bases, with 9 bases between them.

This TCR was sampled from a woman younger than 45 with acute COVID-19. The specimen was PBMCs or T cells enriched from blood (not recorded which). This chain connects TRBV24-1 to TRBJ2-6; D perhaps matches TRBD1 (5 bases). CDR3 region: CATSGAGTGANVLTF. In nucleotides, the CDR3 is TGTGCCACCAGTGGGGCAGGGACTGGGGCCAACGTCCTGACTTTC.